A selection of T cell receptor beta chains follows, all from one sample in a study of blood T cell repertoires in COVID-19. Clones were read by immunoSEQ multiplex PCR, and TCRdb kept only the in-frame ones, dropping some. Altogether 30,000 to 40,000 clones are present, approximately 85% being singletons, with the ten largest covering 44%. The sequenced sample was peripheral blood. The source is a man aged 60-69 years with active or convalescent COVID-19. The CDR3 runs from the conserved cysteine through the conserved F or W. The D gene is left open where the match is weak. Only part of the rows carry a size: once, few, many, or a class if the clone is expanded.

D gene	clone size	V gene	J gene	CDR3 protein	CDR3 DNA
.	.	TRBV5-8	TRBJ1-1	CASSLFWGQGTEAFF	TGTGCCAGCAGCTTGTTCTGGGGGCAGGGCACTGAAGCTTTCTTT
TRBD2	.	TRBV7-8	TRBJ2-3	CASSVRTSGRTDTQYF	TGTGCCAGCAGCGTGAGGACTAGCGGGAGGACCGATACGCAGTATTTT
TRBD2	.	TRBV5-1	TRBJ2-3	CASSLETSADTQYF	TGCGCCAGCAGCTTGGAGACTAGCGCAGATACGCAGTATTTT
TRBD2	.	TRBV7-2	TRBJ2-3	CASSILGTSGIYTDTQYF	TGTGCCAGCAGCATACTCGGGACTAGCGGGATCTACACAGATACGCAGTATTTT
.	.	TRBV6-1	TRBJ1-5	CASSEFGSGILQPQHF	TGTGCCAGCAGTGAATTTGGTTCAGGGATTCTTCAGCCCCAGCATTTT
.	once	TRBV2	TRBJ2-4	CASSPGLWGNIQYF	TGTGCCAGCAGCCCGGGACTTTGGGGAAACATTCAGTACTTC
TRBD1	.	TRBV6-5	TRBJ1-2	CATPGQGRGYTF	TGTGCCACCCCGGGACAGGGACGTGGCTACACCTTC
.	.	TRBV7-2	TRBJ1-4	CASSFGRATNEKLFF	TGTGCCAGCAGCTTTGGTCGGGCAACTAATGAAAAACTGTTTTTT
.	.	TRBV9	TRBJ2-3	CASSVLNGVPDTQYF	TGTGCCAGCAGCGTCCTCAACGGGGTACCAGATACGCAGTATTTT
.	once	TRBV11-2	TRBJ2-2	CASAVNDRPWLFF	TGTGCCAGCGCTGTGAACGACAGGCCTTGGCTGTTTTTT
.	.	TRBV19	TRBJ1-1	CASSRGGSNTEAFF	TGTGCCAGTAGTAGGGGGGGCTCCAACACTGAAGCTTTCTTT
.	.	TRBV3-1/TRBV3-2	TRBJ1-2	CASSPLFRDVGGGYTF	TGTGCCAGCAGCCCGTTGTTCCGGGACGTCGGGGGAGGCTACACCTTC
.	.	TRBV27	TRBJ1-2	CASSSRLGGDAGYTF	TGTGCCAGCAGCTCTAGATTGGGGGGTGATGCTGGCTACACCTTC
.	.	TRBV7-9	TRBJ2-2	CASSLRLAEYTGELFF	TGTGCCAGCAGCTTGAGGCTAGCAGAATACACCGGGGAGCTGTTTTTT
TRBD1	.	TRBV18	TRBJ1-1	CASSPRGLGLNTEAFF	TGTGCCAGCTCACCCAGGGGGCTTGGACTGAACACTGAAGCTTTCTTT
.	.	TRBV5-1	TRBJ2-2	CASSVNRGNTGELFF	TGCGCCAGCAGCGTAAACCGGGGGAACACCGGGGAGCTGTTTTTT
.	.	TRBV2	TRBJ1-4	CASERYNEKLFF	TGTGCCAGCGAACGGTATAATGAAAAACTGTTTTTT
TRBD1	once	TRBV13	TRBJ2-1	CASSFQGEWSNEQFF	TGTGCCAGCAGCTTTCAGGGGGAGTGGTCCAATGAGCAGTTCTTC
TRBD1	.	TRBV6-5	TRBJ1-2	CASSYRQGAGYTF	TGTGCCAGCAGTTACAGGCAGGGGGCCGGCTACACCTTC
TRBD2	once	TRBV5-4	TRBJ2-1	CASSLRGGSYNEQFF	TGTGCCAGCAGCTTGCGGGGGGGGTCCTACAATGAGCAGTTCTTC
.	.	TRBV27	TRBJ2-2	CASSLGRGSGLTSGELFF	TGTGCCAGCAGTTTGGGCAGGGGATCCGGCTTAACGTCCGGGGAGCTGTTTTTT
.	.	TRBV9	TRBJ1-1	CASSGSPGTEAFF	TGTGCCAGCAGCGGATCCCCAGGCACTGAAGCTTTCTTT
.	.	TRBV6-5	TRBJ1-4	CASKPGGATNEKLFF	TGTGCCAGCAAACCTGGGGGGGCCACTAATGAAAAACTGTTTTTT
TRBD1	.	TRBV28	TRBJ2-5	CASRRTGGQETQYF	TGTGCCAGCAGGCGTACAGGGGGCCAAGAGACCCAGTACTTC
TRBD1	once	TRBV7-8	TRBJ2-2	CASIKHRGQATGELFF	TGTGCCAGCATCAAGCACAGGGGTCAGGCCACCGGGGAGCTGTTTTTT
.	.	TRBV18	TRBJ1-2	CASSLPTNKGVYTF	TGTGCCAGCTCACTGCCTACCAACAAGGGAGTCTACACCTTC
TRBD1	.	TRBV12-3/TRBV12-4	TRBJ1-5	CATTGAGKPQHF	TGTGCCACGACAGGGGCCGGAAAGCCCCAGCATTTT
.	.	TRBV2	TRBJ1-4	CASSGGNNEKLFF	TGTGCCAGCAGCGGCGGCAATAATGAAAAACTGTTTTTT
.	.	TRBV6-5	TRBJ1-3	CASSFDSSGNTIYF	TGTGCCAGCAGTTTCGACAGCTCTGGAAACACCATATATTTT
.	few	TRBV5-4	TRBJ1-6	CASSAFLNVNSPLHF	TGTGCCAGCAGCGCGTTCCTGAACGTCAATTCACCCCTCCACTTT
.	.	TRBV7-9	TRBJ1-6	CASSQNTSPLHF	TGTGCCAGCAGCCAAAACACTTCACCCCTCCACTTT
.	.	TRBV5-1	TRBJ2-2	CASSIDIHGELFF	TGCGCCAGCAGCATAGACATCCACGGGGAGCTGTTTTTT
.	.	TRBV11-2	TRBJ1-2	CASSLSLANYGYTF	TGTGCCAGCAGCTTAAGCTTAGCTAACTATGGCTACACCTTC
.	.	TRBV18	TRBJ2-6	CASSPLTGGSASGANVLTF	TGTGCCAGCTCACCACTCACTGGGGGCTCCGCCTCTGGGGCCAACGTCCTGACTTTC
.	.	TRBV27	TRBJ1-3	CASGTLGNTIYF	TGTGCCAGTGGGACACTAGGAAACACCATATATTTT
.	once	TRBV28	TRBJ1-2	CASSGTLEVYGYTF	TGTGCCAGCAGTGGGACACTGGAAGTCTATGGCTACACCTTC
TRBD1	.	TRBV28	TRBJ1-1	CASSRTGLNTEAFF	TGTGCCAGCAGCCGGACAGGGTTGAACACTGAAGCTTTCTTT
TRBD2	.	TRBV5-1	TRBJ2-2	CASTRDLSTSFTGELFF	TGCGCCAGCACCCGGGACTTATCGACTAGCTTCACCGGGGAGCTGTTTTTT
TRBD1	.	TRBV30	TRBJ1-5	CAWSTGTGSQPQHF	TGTGCCTGGAGTACTGGGACAGGGAGCCAGCCCCAGCATTTT
.	.	TRBV6-5	TRBJ2-1	CASLSDWSYNEQFF	TGTGCCAGCTTATCGGACTGGTCCTACAATGAGCAGTTCTTC
.	.	TRBV28	TRBJ2-5	CASSFTGPQETQYF	TGTGCCAGCAGTTTTACAGGGCCCCAAGAGACCCAGTACTTC
.	.	TRBV7-2	TRBJ1-5	CASSLGLGNQPQHF	TGTGCCAGCAGCTTAGGACTAGGCAATCAGCCCCAGCATTTT
.	.	TRBV19	TRBJ1-2	CASSTASPDPNYGYTF	TGTGCCAGTAGTACCGCCTCGCCAGATCCGAACTATGGCTACACCTTC
.	few	TRBV18	TRBJ2-2	CASSPRGSNTGELFF	TGTGCCAGCTCACCCCGGGGATCTAACACCGGGGAGCTGTTTTTT
TRBD1	once	TRBV18	TRBJ2-1	CASRGQSGTGGNEQFF	TGTGCCAGCCGGGGCCAATCGGGGACAGGGGGCAATGAGCAGTTCTTC
.	.	TRBV4-3	TRBJ1-4	CASSQTLGGVNLFF	TGCGCCAGCAGCCAGACACTTGGGGGGGTTAATCTGTTTTTT
.	.	TRBV6-1	TRBJ2-5	CASSPRAGQETQYF	TGTGCCAGCAGCCCCCGGGCGGGTCAAGAGACCCAGTACTTC